Listed here is a single TCR beta chain. This table comes from immunoSEQ multiplex PCR, and its TCRdb copy is limited to in-frame clones, with some not included. The top ten hold approximately 2% of the sample, which has about 260,000 clones, around nine tenths seen once. This CDR3 is built from 17 residues. Trimming at V came to 2 bases and at J to 5 bases, leaving 8 bases not matched to a gene. Germline CDR1 reads SGHVS; CDR2 reads FQNEAQ. These data belong to a study of blood T cell repertoires in COVID-19. Sequencing input: peripheral blood. This chain uses TRBV7-8 with TRBJ2-4; 11 bases map to TRBD1. The receptor's source is a young man with active or convalescent COVID-19. CDR3 coding DNA: TGTGCCAGCAGCTTACCAAAGGACAGGGGGCAAGAAAACATTCAGTACTTC. Its translation: CASSLPKDRGQENIQYF.